This T cell receptor beta chain was recovered during a study of technical replicates of blood from a few donors. TCRdb keeps only in-frame clones here, not all; method: immunoSEQ multiplex PCR. The sample has 68,000 or so clones, around 94% seen once. This CDR3 spans 14 amino acids. Germline CDR1 reads LGHNA; CDR2 reads YNFKEQ. V lost 1 base to trimming and J lost 3 bases, with 7 bases between them. This clonotype originated in a human donor in good health. The chain recombines TRBV4-2 with TRBJ1-5; no definite D call. Sequenced sample: T cells isolated from PBMCs. Here the CDR3 DNA reads TGTGCCAGCAGCCAAGTCGGGAACAATCAGCCCCAGCATTTT. This sequence encodes CASSQVGNNQPQHF.